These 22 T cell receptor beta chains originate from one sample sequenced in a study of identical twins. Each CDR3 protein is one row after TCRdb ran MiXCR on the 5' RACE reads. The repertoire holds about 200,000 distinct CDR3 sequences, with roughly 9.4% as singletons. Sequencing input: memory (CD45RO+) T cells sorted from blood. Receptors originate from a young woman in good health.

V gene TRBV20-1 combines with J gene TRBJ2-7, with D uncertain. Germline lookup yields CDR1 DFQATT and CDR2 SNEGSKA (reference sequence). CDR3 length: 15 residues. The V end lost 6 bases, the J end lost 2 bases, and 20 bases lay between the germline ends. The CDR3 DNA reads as TGCAGTGCAGTTCTGGGAACTCACGGCACCTACGAGCAGTACTTC. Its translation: CSAVLGTHGTYEQYF.

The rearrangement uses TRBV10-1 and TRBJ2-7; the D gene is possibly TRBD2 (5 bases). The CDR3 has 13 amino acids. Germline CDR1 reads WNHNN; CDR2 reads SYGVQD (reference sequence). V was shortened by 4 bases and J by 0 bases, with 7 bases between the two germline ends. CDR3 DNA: TGCGCCAGCAGTGGAGGGAACTCCTACGAGCAGTACTTC. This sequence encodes CASSGGNSYEQYF.

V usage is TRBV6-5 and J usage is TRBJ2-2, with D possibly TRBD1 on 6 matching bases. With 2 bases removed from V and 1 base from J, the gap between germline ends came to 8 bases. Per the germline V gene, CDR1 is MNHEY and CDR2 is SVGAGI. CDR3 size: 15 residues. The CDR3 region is CASSYRTVNTGELFF. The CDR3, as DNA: TGTGCCAGCAGTTACCGGACAGTGAACACCGGGGAGCTGTTTTTT.

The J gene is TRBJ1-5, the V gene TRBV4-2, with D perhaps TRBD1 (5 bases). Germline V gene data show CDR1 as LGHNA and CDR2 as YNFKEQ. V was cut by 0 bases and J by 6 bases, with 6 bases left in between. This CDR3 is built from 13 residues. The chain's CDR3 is CASSQERGQPQHF. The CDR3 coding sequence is TGTGCCAGCAGCCAAGAAAGGGGTCAGCCCCAGCATTTT.

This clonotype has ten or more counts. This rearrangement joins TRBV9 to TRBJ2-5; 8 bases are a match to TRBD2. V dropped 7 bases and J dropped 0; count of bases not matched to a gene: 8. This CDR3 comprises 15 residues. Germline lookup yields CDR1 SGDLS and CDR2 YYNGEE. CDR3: CASATSGLYQETQYF. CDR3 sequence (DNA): TGTGCCAGCGCAACTAGCGGATTGTACCAAGAGACCCAGTACTTC.

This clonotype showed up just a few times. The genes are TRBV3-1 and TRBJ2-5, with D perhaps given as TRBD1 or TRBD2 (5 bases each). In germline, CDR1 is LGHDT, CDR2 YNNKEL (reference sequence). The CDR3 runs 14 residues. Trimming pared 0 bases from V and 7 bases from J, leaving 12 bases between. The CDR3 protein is CASSQDAERGTQYF. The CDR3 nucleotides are TGTGCCAGCAGCCAAGATGCGGAGAGGGGGACCCAGTACTTC.

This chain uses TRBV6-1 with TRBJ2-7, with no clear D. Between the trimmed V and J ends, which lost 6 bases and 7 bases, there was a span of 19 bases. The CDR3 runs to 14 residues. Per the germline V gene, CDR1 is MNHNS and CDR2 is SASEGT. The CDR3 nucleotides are TGTGCCAGCAGGCTTCTAGTCAAGGGCAGTGAGCAGTACTTC. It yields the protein CASRLLVKGSEQYF.

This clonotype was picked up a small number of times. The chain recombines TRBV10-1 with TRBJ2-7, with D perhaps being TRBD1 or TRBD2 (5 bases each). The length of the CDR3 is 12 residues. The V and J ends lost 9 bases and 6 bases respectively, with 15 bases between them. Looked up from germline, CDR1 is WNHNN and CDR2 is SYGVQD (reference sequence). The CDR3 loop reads CASSRGKGEQYF. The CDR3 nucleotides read TGCGCCAGTAGCCGGGGCAAAGGCGAGCAGTACTTC.

DNA of the CDR3: TGTGCTAGTGGTTTGGTACCGGATGGGGCGGCGGGGACCGGGGAGCTGTTTTTT. Translation: CASGLVPDGAAGTGELFF. J is TRBJ2-2 and V is TRBV12-5, with D possibly being TRBD2 (6 bases). Trimming left V 0 bases short and J 5 bases short, with 19 bases between. CDR3 length equals 18 residues. Germline V gene sequence: CDR1 LGHNT, CDR2 FRNRAP.

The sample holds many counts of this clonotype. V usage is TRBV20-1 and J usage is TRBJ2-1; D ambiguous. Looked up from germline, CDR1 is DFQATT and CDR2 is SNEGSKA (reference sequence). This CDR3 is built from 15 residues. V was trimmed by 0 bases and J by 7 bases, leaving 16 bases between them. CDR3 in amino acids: CSARDPSFDPNEQFF. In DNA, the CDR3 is TGCAGTGCTAGAGATCCCTCGTTCGACCCTAATGAGCAGTTCTTC.

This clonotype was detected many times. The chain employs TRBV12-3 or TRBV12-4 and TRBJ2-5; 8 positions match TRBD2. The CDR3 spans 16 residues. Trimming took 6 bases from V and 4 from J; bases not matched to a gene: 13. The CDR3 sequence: CASRTTRSGGGETQYF. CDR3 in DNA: TGTGCCAGCAGGACGACTCGCAGCGGGGGAGGAGAGACCCAGTACTTC.

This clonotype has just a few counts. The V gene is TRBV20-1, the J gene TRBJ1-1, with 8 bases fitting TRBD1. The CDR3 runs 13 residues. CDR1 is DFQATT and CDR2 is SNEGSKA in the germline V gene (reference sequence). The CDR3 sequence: CRATGGINTEAFF. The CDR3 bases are TGCAGGGCCACAGGGGGGATTAACACTGAAGCTTTCTTT.

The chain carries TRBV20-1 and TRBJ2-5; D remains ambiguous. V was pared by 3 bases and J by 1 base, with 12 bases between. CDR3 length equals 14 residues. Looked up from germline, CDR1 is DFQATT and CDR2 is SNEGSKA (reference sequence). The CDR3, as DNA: TGCAGTGCTAGTTCATACGCTTCCCAAGAGACCCAGTACTTC. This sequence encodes CSASSYASQETQYF.

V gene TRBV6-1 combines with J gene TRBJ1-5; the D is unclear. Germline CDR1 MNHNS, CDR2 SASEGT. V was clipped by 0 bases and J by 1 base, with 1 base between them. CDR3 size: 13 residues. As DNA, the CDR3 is TGTGCCAGCAGTGAAGCGAGCAATCAGCCCCAGCATTTT. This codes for CASSEASNQPQHF.

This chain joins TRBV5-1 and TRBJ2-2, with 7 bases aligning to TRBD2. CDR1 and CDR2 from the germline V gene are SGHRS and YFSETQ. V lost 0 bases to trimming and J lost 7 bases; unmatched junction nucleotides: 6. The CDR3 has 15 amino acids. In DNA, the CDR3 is TGCGCCAGCAGCTTGGGCGGGAGAGATTTCGGGGAGCTGTTTTTT. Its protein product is CASSLGGRDFGELFF.

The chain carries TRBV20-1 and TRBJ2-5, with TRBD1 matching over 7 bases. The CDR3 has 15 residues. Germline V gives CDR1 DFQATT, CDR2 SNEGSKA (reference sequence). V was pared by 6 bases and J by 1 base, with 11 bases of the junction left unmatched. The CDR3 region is CSADGTEPAQETQYF. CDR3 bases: TGCAGTGCCGACGGGACAGAGCCTGCCCAAGAGACCCAGTACTTC.

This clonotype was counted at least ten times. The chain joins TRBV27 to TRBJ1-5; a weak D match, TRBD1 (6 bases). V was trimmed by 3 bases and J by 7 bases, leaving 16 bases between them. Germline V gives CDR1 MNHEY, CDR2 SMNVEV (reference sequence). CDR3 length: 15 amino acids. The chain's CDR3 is CASSFRQDYFQPQHF. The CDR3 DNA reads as TGTGCCAGCAGTTTTCGACAGGATTATTTCCAGCCCCAGCATTTT.

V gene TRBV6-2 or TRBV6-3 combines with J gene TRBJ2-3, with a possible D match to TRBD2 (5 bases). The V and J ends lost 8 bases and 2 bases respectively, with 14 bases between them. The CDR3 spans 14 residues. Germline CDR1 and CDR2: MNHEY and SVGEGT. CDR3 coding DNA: TGTGCCAGCGGGTCTCCGGGGATCACAGATACGCAGTATTTT. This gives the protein CASGSPGITDTQYF.

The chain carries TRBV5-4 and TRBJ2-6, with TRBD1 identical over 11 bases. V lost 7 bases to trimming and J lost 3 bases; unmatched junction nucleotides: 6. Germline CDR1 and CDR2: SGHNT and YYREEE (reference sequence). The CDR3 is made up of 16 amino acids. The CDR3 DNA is TGTGCCAGCTTCGGACAGGGGGCCTTTGGGGCCAACGTCCTGACTTTC. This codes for CASFGQGAFGANVLTF. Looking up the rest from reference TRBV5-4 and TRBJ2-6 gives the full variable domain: ETGVTQSPTHLIKTRGQQVTLRCSSQSGHNTVSWYQQALGQGPQFIFQYYREEENGRGNFPPRFSGLQFPNYSSELNVNALELDDSALYLCASFGQGAFGANVLTFGAGSRLTVL.

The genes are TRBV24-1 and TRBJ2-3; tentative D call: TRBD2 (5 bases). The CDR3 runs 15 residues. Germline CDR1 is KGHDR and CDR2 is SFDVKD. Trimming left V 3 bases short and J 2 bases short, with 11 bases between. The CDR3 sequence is CATSDRAGFTDTQYF. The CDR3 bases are TGTGCCACCAGTGATCGCGCGGGCTTCACAGATACGCAGTATTTT.

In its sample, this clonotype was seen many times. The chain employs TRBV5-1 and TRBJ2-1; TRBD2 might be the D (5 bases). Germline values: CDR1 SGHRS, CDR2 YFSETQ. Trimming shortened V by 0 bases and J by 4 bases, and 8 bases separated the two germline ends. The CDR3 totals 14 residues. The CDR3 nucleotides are TGCGCCAGCAGCTTGGCCCTAGCTTACAATGAGCAGTTCTTC. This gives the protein CASSLALAYNEQFF.

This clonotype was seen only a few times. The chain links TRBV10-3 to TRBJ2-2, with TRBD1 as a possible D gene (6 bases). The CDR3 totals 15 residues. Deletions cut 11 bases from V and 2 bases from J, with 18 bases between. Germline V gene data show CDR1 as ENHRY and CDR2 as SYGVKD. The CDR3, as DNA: TGTGCCGTTCGAATCGGACAGTTTAACACCGGGGAGCTGTTTTTT. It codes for CAVRIGQFNTGELFF.